Below are 23 T cell receptor beta chains sequenced from a single sample in a study of blood T cell repertoires in COVID-19. Clones were sequenced by immunoSEQ multiplex PCR, and TCRdb holds only the in-frame ones, with some missing. This sample has around 260,000 clones; 80% to 85% occur once, and the top ten carry around 14%. The sequencing input was peripheral blood. The receptor set was obtained from an older person with COVID-19, enrolled during active disease.

This clone has just a few counts. V usage is TRBV4-3 and J usage is TRBJ2-5; a weak D match, TRBD1 (6 bases). The germline V and J ends were trimmed by 3 bases and 1 base, with 12 bases remaining between them. Germline assignment: CDR1 LGHNA and CDR2 YSLEER. The CDR3 contains 15 residues. The CDR3 DNA is TGCGCCAGCAGCCACTTGACAGGTGTCCAAGAGACCCAGTACTTC. Its protein is CASSHLTGVQETQYF.

The chain recombines TRBV14 with TRBJ2-1; the match to TRBD2 covers 11 bases. Germline lookup yields CDR1 SGHDN and CDR2 FVKESK. V lost 6 bases and J lost 7; bases outside the gene matches: 20. The CDR3 length is 19 residues. CDR3 sequence: CASSPPEILAGGANNEQFF. The CDR3, as DNA: TGTGCCAGCAGTCCTCCCGAAATTCTAGCGGGGGGTGCTAATAATGAGCAGTTCTTC.

This clone was observed a few times. The chain couples TRBV6-5 to TRBJ2-1, with 7 bases identical to TRBD2. Germline trimming cut 0 bases from V and 9 bases from J; bases unmatched to any gene: 8. There are 15 residues in the CDR3. CDR1 is MNHEY, CDR2 SVGAGI, per germline. Written as DNA, the CDR3 is TGTGCCAGCAGTTACTCCCAGCGGGGAGAGGTTGAGCAGTTCTTC. Amino acids: CASSYSQRGEVEQFF.

The chain has TRBV7-9 and TRBJ2-1; D gene unclear. CDR3 length equals 15 residues. CDR1 is SEHNR and CDR2 is FQNEAQ in the germline V gene (reference sequence). Trimming left V 5 bases short and J 3 bases short, with 14 bases between. The CDR3 region is CASSPLWASYNEQFF. The CDR3 bases are TGTGCCAGCAGCCCACTCTGGGCCAGCTACAATGAGCAGTTCTTC.

The chain carries TRBV19 and TRBJ1-2; TRBD1 matches at 9 bases. The CDR3 totals 13 residues. Germline assignment: CDR1 LNHDA and CDR2 SQIVND (reference sequence). Germline trimming cut 5 bases from V and 8 bases from J; bases unmatched to any gene: 6. The CDR3 coding sequence is TGTGCCAGTAGTCCACAGGGGGCGCTGGGCTACACCTTC. Translated, it gives CASSPQGALGYTF.

This clone was recorded a few times. The V call is TRBV27, the J call TRBJ2-1; 10 bases are shared with TRBD1. V trimming: 6 bases; J trimming: 6 bases; junction bases outside the gene matches: 5. The CDR3 sequence is 14 residues long. CDR1 and CDR2 (germline): MNHEY, SMNVEV (reference sequence). CDR3 sequence reads: CASSMWDRGNEQFF. For the CDR3, the DNA is TGTGCCAGCAGCATGTGGGACAGGGGCAATGAGCAGTTCTTC.

This clone was found once. This chain connects TRBV6-2 or TRBV6-3 to TRBJ1-6; the D gene is possibly TRBD1 (6 bases). CDR1 is MNHEY and CDR2 is SVGEGT in the germline V gene. The CDR3 runs 14 residues. Trimming took off 2 bases at V and 6 bases at J, with 8 bases between the two ends. The CDR3 nucleotides read TGTGCCAGCAGTTACGGACAGTTTAATTCACCCCTCCACTTT. The encoded protein is CASSYGQFNSPLHF.

This chain links TRBV15 with TRBJ2-5, with 9 positions matching TRBD2. The CDR3 runs 14 residues. Unmatched junction bases numbered 3, after V lost 5 bases and J lost 2 bases. CDR1 LNHNV and CDR2 YYDKDF come from the germline V gene (reference sequence). CDR3: CATSRGLAQETQYF. CDR3 nucleotides: TGTGCCACCAGCCGGGGACTAGCACAAGAGACCCAGTACTTC.

The chain has TRBV4-2 and TRBJ1-5; TRBD1 is a possible D gene (6 bases). Trimming pared 2 bases from V and 7 bases from J, leaving 12 bases between. The CDR3 has 14 residues. Germline V gene data show CDR1 as LGHNA and CDR2 as YNFKEQ. CDR3 DNA: TGTGCCAGCAGCCAATTAGGGGGAATGCAGCCCCAGCATTTT. Translated: CASSQLGGMQPQHF.

V and J are TRBV9 and TRBJ2-1; D is perhaps TRBD2 (7 bases). Trimming removed 0 bases at V and 4 bases at J, with 17 bases between. The CDR3 consists of 17 residues. Germline V gene data show CDR1 as SGDLS and CDR2 as YYNGEE. The CDR3 region is CASSVVSGASGYNEQFF. In DNA form, the CDR3 reads TGTGCCAGCAGCGTAGTTTCGGGGGCTAGCGGTTACAATGAGCAGTTCTTC. The variable domain in full, completed from reference TRBV9 and TRBJ2-1, reads DSGVTQTPKHLITATGQRVTLRCSPRSGDLSVYWYQQSLDQGLQFLIQYYNGEERAKGNILERFSAQQFPDLHSELNLSSLELGDSALYFCASSVVSGASGYNEQFFGPGTRLTVL.

The chain has TRBV4-3 and TRBJ2-1, with TRBD1 identical over 9 bases. The CDR3 length is 16 residues. Trimming took 1 base from V and 6 from J; bases not matched to a gene: 7. The germline V gene encodes CDR1 LGHNA and CDR2 YSLEER. CDR3 DNA: TGCGCCAGCAGCCAAGGGCTTAGACAGGGGGGCAATGAGCAGTTCTTC. This codes for CASSQGLRQGGNEQFF.

A single count supports this clone. This rearrangement joins TRBV7-2 to TRBJ2-7; TRBD1 matches 8 bases. This CDR3 region has 14 residues. J lost 7 bases, V lost 5 bases, and 10 bases had no gene match. From germline, CDR1 is SGHTA and CDR2 FQGNSA. DNA of the CDR3: TGTGCCAGCAGCGTTAGCATACAGGGGGGAGAGCAGTACTTC. It codes for CASSVSIQGGEQYF.

This clone was recorded a few times. The V and J genes are TRBV4-3 and TRBJ1-1; D is unresolved. Trimming removed 5 bases at V and 1 base at J, with 11 bases between. This CDR3 has 14 residues. Germline lookup yields CDR1 LGHNA and CDR2 YSLEER. The CDR3 spells CASSWSLSNTEAFF. The CDR3, as DNA: TGCGCCAGCAGCTGGAGCCTTTCGAACACTGAAGCTTTCTTT.

The chain uses TRBV14 and TRBJ1-1; a possible D gene is TRBD1 (6 bases). V was pared by 1 base and J by 11 bases, with 14 bases between. This CDR3 comprises 13 residues. CDR1 is SGHDN, CDR2 FVKESK, per germline. CDR3 DNA sequence: TGTGCCAGCAGCCAAGTACGGGGGGCCCAGGCTTTCTTT. This encodes CASSQVRGAQAFF.

This chain joins TRBV7-2 and TRBJ2-3; possible D gene TRBD2, 7 bases. V shed 4 bases and J shed 7 bases, with 12 bases lying between them. Looked up from germline, CDR1 is SGHTA and CDR2 is FQGNSA. This CDR3 region has 13 residues. The CDR3 loop is CASSSGGGYTQYF. Written as DNA, the CDR3 is TGTGCCAGCAGCTCGGGGGGCGGGTATACGCAGTATTTT.

This rearrangement joins TRBV4-1 to TRBJ2-7; the match to TRBD1 covers 8 bases. CDR1 MGHRA and CDR2 YSYEKL come from the germline V gene. The CDR3 length is 17 residues. V lost 0 bases and J lost 2; bases outside the gene matches: 9. The CDR3 reads CASSQETTRDRTYEQYF. CDR3 DNA: TGCGCCAGCAGCCAAGAAACAACGAGGGACAGGACCTACGAGCAGTACTTC.

This chain joins TRBV19 and TRBJ2-2; TRBD2 matches 8 bases. The ends lost 6 bases at V and 5 bases at J; junction bases unmatched: 11. The CDR3 extends over 16 amino acids. Per germline, CDR1 LNHDA and CDR2 SQIVND (reference sequence). CDR3 in DNA: TGTGCCAGTAGAAAACGGGAGGGCCTTGGTACCGGGGAGCTGTTTTTT. Protein product: CASRKREGLGTGELFF.

In its sample, this clone was seen a few times. The chain combines TRBV5-5 with TRBJ1-5, with TRBD1 identical over 8 bases. Germline V lookup: CDR1 SGHKS, CDR2 YYEKEE (reference sequence). V trimming: 4 bases; J trimming: 5 bases; junction bases outside the gene matches: 8. The CDR3 covers 15 residues. This chain's CDR3 is CASSVQGAVDQPQHF. The CDR3 bases are TGTGCCAGCAGCGTGCAGGGGGCTGTCGATCAGCCCCAGCATTTT.

About this clone itself: This sample includes further DNA sequences coding for the same CDR3. The CDR3 is CASSIRGQGNTEAFF. CDR3 DNA: TGTGCCAGTAGTATAAGGGGACAAGGGAACACTGAAGCTTTCTTT. The chain couples TRBV19 to TRBJ1-1; D is possibly TRBD1 (6 bases). Trimming removed 2 bases at V and 1 base at J, with 11 bases between. Germline values: CDR1 LNHDA, CDR2 SQIVND (reference sequence). The CDR3 loop spans 15 amino acids.

The rearrangement joins TRBV6-5 to TRBJ2-7, with 9 bases that match TRBD1. The V segment lost 1 base and the J segment 4 bases; nucleotides outside the gene matches: 5. From germline, CDR1 is MNHEY and CDR2 SVGAGI. The CDR3 is 15 residues long. DNA of the CDR3: TGTGCCAGCAGTTACTACGGACAGGGGTTATACGAGCAGTACTTC. This translates into CASSYYGQGLYEQYF.

In its sample, this clone was seen a few times. The V call is TRBV6-2 or TRBV6-3, the J call TRBJ1-1; TRBD1 agrees at 11 bases. The CDR3 has 13 amino acids. The germline gives CDR1 MNHEY, CDR2 SVGEGT. The V and J ends lost 5 bases and 7 bases, in that order; junction bases with no gene match: 3. As DNA, the CDR3 is TGTGCCAGCAGTGGACAGGGGGCAAGTGAAGCTTTCTTT. Its translation: CASSGQGASEAFF.

The chain carries TRBV7-9 and TRBJ1-1; 8 bases line up with TRBD1. The junction had 9 bases not matched to a gene; V was cut back by 5 bases and J by 1 base. Germline V lookup: CDR1 SEHNR, CDR2 FQNEAQ (reference sequence). CDR3 size: 16 residues. The CDR3 coding sequence is TGTGCCAGCAGCCACAGGACAGGGACCAAGAACACTGAAGCTTTCTTT. This translates into CASSHRTGTKNTEAFF.

This rearrangement joins TRBV7-2 to TRBJ2-5; D gene unclear. This CDR3 is built from 12 residues. Germline V gene data show CDR1 as SGHTA and CDR2 as FQGNSA. The V end was cut by 5 bases, the J end by 3 bases, with 7 bases between. The CDR3 loop is CASSRPEETQYF. DNA for the CDR3: TGTGCCAGCAGCCGCCCGGAAGAGACCCAGTACTTC.